Listed below are T cell receptor beta chains from one sample, sequenced in a study of blood T cells in healthy people across ages. Using its own MiXCR run on the 5' RACE reads, TCRdb lists one record per CDR3 protein. Of fewer than 800,000 distinct CDR3 sequences in the sample, roughly 49% were seen once. The sample consisted of blood. The receptors were gathered from a woman aged 60-70 years in good health. Each CDR3 is given with its conserved first and last residue. D genes are given only for firm matches. Some rows mark clone size as missing; the rest say once, few, many or name a class of expanded clone.

>.|.|13|TRBJ2-7|TRBV3-1
TGTGCCAGCAGCCAAGGGGACCGATACGAGCAGTACTTC
CASSQGDRYEQYF
>TRBD1|once|13|TRBJ2-7|TRBV20-1
TGCAGTGCTAGGGACAGGAAGGCGGTCGAGCAGTACTTC
CSARDRKAVEQYF
>.|.|14|TRBJ1-2|TRBV20-1
TGCAGTGCTGCTTCCGGGGGACGGGCCGGCCGCTACACCTTC
CSAASGGRAGRYTF
>TRBD1|.|13|TRBJ1-5|TRBV30
TGTGCCTGGGGGACAGGGGGCAATCAGCCCCAGCATTTT
CAWGTGGNQPQHF
>.|few|15|TRBJ2-1|TRBV7-8
TGTGCCAGCAGCCCTACGGAGGGGGCTTTAGATGAGCAGTTCTTC
CASSPTEGALDEQFF
>.|.|16|TRBJ1-6|TRBV20-1
TGCAGTGCTAGAGATCAATCAACCGGGTATAATTCACCCCTCCACTTT
CSARDQSTGYNSPLHF
>TRBD1|.|16|TRBJ1-6|TRBV5-1
TGCGCCAGCAGCGGAGAGGGACAGGGGTATAATTCACCCCTCCACTTT
CASSGEGQGYNSPLHF
>TRBD2|.|15|TRBJ2-1|TRBV20-1
TGCAGTGCTAGAGATCTACTAGCGGGACCTTACGAGCAGTTCTTC
CSARDLLAGPYEQFF
>TRBD2|few|17|TRBJ2-7|TRBV4-1
TGCGCCAGCAGCCAGGCTTTAGCGGGAGGCGCTACCTACGAGCAGTACTTC
CASSQALAGGATYEQYF
>.|few|13|TRBJ2-3|TRBV7-9
TGTGCCAGCAGCTCTTCGGGCCCAGATACGCAGTATTTT
CASSSSGPDTQYF
>TRBD1|.|14|TRBJ2-5|TRBV28
TGTGCCAGCAGCCGGGACAGGGGAGATGAGACCCAGTACTTC
CASSRDRGDETQYF
>.|few|13|TRBJ2-7|TRBV28
TGTGCCAGCAGTTTGCCAGGGCAAGGCGAGCAGTACTTC
CASSLPGQGEQYF
>TRBD2|few|14|TRBJ2-1|TRBV12-3/TRBV12-4
TGTGCCAGCAGTTTAGGACGGGAGGGGAATGAGCAGTTCTTC
CASSLGREGNEQFF
>TRBD1|.|17|TRBJ2-1|TRBV27
TGTGCCAGCAGTTTGGACAGGTTGGCGAGCTCCTACAATGAGCAGTTCTTC
CASSLDRLASSYNEQFF
>.|few|14|TRBJ1-4|TRBV7-2
TGTGCCAGCAGCCAGTGGGCAACTAATGAAAAACTGTTTTTT
CASSQWATNEKLFF
>TRBD2|.|15|TRBJ2-5|TRBV5-6
TGTGCCAGCAGCTTGCCACTAGCGGGAAGGGAGACCCAGTACTTC
CASSLPLAGRETQYF
>.|few|16|TRBJ1-1|TRBV28
TGTGCCAGCAGTTCCCTCCTCGACCCTGTAGACACTGAAGCTTTCTTT
CASSSLLDPVDTEAFF
>.|.|16|TRBJ2-6|TRBV4-3
TGCGCCAGCAGCCAAGGCAGGGGCAGTGGGGCCAACGTCCTGACTTTC
CASSQGRGSGANVLTF
>TRBD1|many|14|TRBJ2-2|TRBV7-2
TGTGCCAGCAGCGGTCGACAGGGGACCGGGGAGCTGTTTTTT
CASSGRQGTGELFF
>TRBD2|.|17|TRBJ2-7|TRBV6-1
TGTGCCAGCAGCCGGGGGATAGCGGGAGCGAACCACTACGAGCAGTACTTC
CASSRGIAGANHYEQYF
>.|.|16|TRBJ2-3|TRBV5-1
TGCGCCAGCAGCTTGGAGGCTGGCGGACCTGCAGATACGCAGTATTTT
CASSLEAGGPADTQYF
>.|few|19|TRBJ2-3|TRBV15
TGTGCCACCAGCAGAGGTTTAGGTCCGGAACTAGCTCCCACAGATACGCAGTATTTT
CATSRGLGPELAPTDTQYF
>.|many|16|TRBJ2-5|TRBV15
TGTGCCACCAGCAGAGGAACCGGGGGCTACCAAGAGACCCAGTACTTC
CATSRGTGGYQETQYF